This T cell receptor (beta chain) originates from a study of graft-versus-host responses after intestinal transplantation. Study-wide context: All recipients got anti-thymocyte globulin induction, then tacrolimus and steroids for 3 to 4 years.

Repertoires were generated with immunoSEQ multiplex PCR, while TCRdb's copy carries only in-frame clones and drops some. The table lists roughly 80,000 clones, around nine tenths of them singletons. In regard to this clone: Its antigen is undetermined.

The CDR3 is 15 residues long. From germline, CDR1 is LGHNA and CDR2 YNFKEQ. Deletions cut 0 bases from V and 5 bases from J, with 13 bases between. Sample: unstimulated CD8+ T cells sorted from spleen or lymph node cells, taken before transplant. The sequence came from a human donor who was the organ donor for an intestinal transplant. V and J are TRBV4-2 and TRBJ1-1, with D uncertain. The CDR3 DNA is TGTGCCAGCAGCCAAGATGAGGGATCGGGTACTGAAGCTTTCTTT. Translating gives CASSQDEGSGTEAFF.